One and the same sample provided the 25 T cell receptor beta chains below, sequenced in a study of naive and memory T cell subsets. The beta constant-region primer was an equimolar mix of two oligonucleotides covering TRBC1 and TRBC2. MiXCR, applied by TCRdb to the UMI-ligation and nested PCR reads, yields one record per CDR3 protein. The sample consists of some 150,000 distinct CDR3 sequences, 15% to 20% of them appearing once. Sequencing was carried out using naive CD4+ T cells from blood. All receptors come from a human donor in good health.

The sample holds a few counts of this clonotype. The chain is built from TRBV29-1 and TRBJ2-4, with 12 bases lining up with TRBD2. The ends lost 7 bases at V and 9 bases at J; junction bases unmatched: 10. Germline-derived CDR1 and CDR2 are SQVTM and ANQGSEA. The CDR3 has 14 residues. The CDR3 sequence is CSARLAGAAGIQYF. For the CDR3, the DNA is TGCAGCGCACGACTAGCGGGAGCCGCGGGCATTCAGTACTTC.

There are a few counts of this clonotype. The chain links TRBV20-1 to TRBJ2-7, with a weak D call TRBD2 (5 bases). Trimming removed 3 bases from V and 0 bases from J, with 12 bases in between. Germline V gene sequence: CDR1 DFQATT, CDR2 SNEGSKA (reference sequence). The CDR3 loop spans 14 amino acids. The CDR3 coding sequence is TGCAGTGCTAGTACTGACTACTACTCCTACGAGCAGTACTTC. It codes for CSASTDYYSYEQYF.

J is TRBJ2-1 and V is TRBV6-6; the D is unclear. The V end was cut by 2 bases, the J end by 0 bases, with 8 bases between. The germline V gene encodes CDR1 MNHNY and CDR2 SVGAGI (reference sequence). The CDR3 is 15 amino acids. CDR3 in amino acids: CASSYGPSSYNEQFF. The CDR3 region has the DNA TGTGCCAGCAGTTACGGGCCGAGCTCCTACAATGAGCAGTTCTTC.

This chain links TRBV7-9 with TRBJ1-1; D ambiguous. The V gene's germline CDR1 is SEHNR and CDR2 FQNEAQ (reference sequence). Trimming cost V 1 base and J 6 bases, with 6 bases left between them. CDR3 length: 12 amino acids. CDR3 coding DNA: TGTGCCAGCAGCTTAGACATCTCTGAAGCTTTCTTT. Its translation is CASSLDISEAFF.

The rearrangement uses TRBV7-2 and TRBJ1-6; D is possibly TRBD1 (5 bases). V was clipped by 0 bases and J by 7 bases, with 7 bases between them. The CDR3 length is 14 residues. Germline V gene sequence: CDR1 SGHTA, CDR2 FQGNSA. This CDR3 is CASSLAGGNSPLHF. CDR3 coding DNA: TGTGCCAGCAGCTTAGCGGGGGGGAATTCACCCCTCCACTTT.

V is TRBV12-3 or TRBV12-4 and J is TRBJ2-5; TRBD1 might be the D (5 bases). The CDR3 extends over 15 amino acids. V lost 2 bases and J 2 bases, leaving 12 bases between the germline ends. The chain's CDR3 is CASSLSWRQQETQYF. DNA of the CDR3: TGTGCCAGCAGTTTATCATGGAGACAGCAAGAGACCCAGTACTTC.

This clonotype was counted only a few times. The CDR3 here is CAWMRGSTYEQYF. DNA of the CDR3: TGTGCCTGGATGCGGGGGAGCACCTACGAGCAGTACTTC. This chain uses TRBV30 with TRBJ2-7, with 7 bases matching TRBD2. Trimming cost V 4 bases and J 2 bases; bases outside gene matches: 5. The CDR3 is made up of 13 amino acids. Looked up from germline, CDR1 is GTSNPN and CDR2 is SVGIG (reference sequence).

This clonotype was counted between two and nine times. CDR3 coding DNA: TGTGCCAGCAGTCCGGGATTCGAGCAGTACTTC. Its protein is CASSPGFEQYF. The rearrangement links TRBV6-2 or TRBV6-3 to TRBJ2-7; a weak D match, TRBD2 (5 bases). The CDR3 contains 11 residues. Trimming shortened V by 5 bases and J by 6 bases, and 8 bases separated the two germline ends. Germline CDR1 reads MNHEY; CDR2 reads SVGEGT.

This clonotype has more than one count but fewer than ten. The V gene is TRBV29-1, the J gene TRBJ2-5, with no clear D. Trimming took off 1 base at V and 4 bases at J, with 13 bases between the two ends. Germline CDR1 and CDR2: SQVTM and ANQGSEA. CDR3 length: 14 residues. DNA for the CDR3: TGCAGCGTTGAAGTTCGGTGGACCCCAGAGACCCAGTACTTC. Translating it yields CSVEVRWTPETQYF.

The rearrangement uses TRBV10-3 and TRBJ1-1; D not resolved. Deletions cut 4 bases from V and 0 bases from J, with 6 bases between. CDR3 size: 13 residues. The germline V gene has CDR1 ENHRY and CDR2 SYGVKD. The DNA for the CDR3 is TGTGCCATCAGTGCCGGACTGAACACTGAAGCTTTCTTT. This sequence encodes CAISAGLNTEAFF.

This sequence joins TRBV24-1 and TRBJ2-1, with D possibly called TRBD1 or TRBD2 (5 bases each). The CDR3 sequence is 18 residues long. Germline values: CDR1 KGHDR, CDR2 SFDVKD. Trimming took 3 bases from V and 0 from J, leaving 17 bases between them. The CDR3 loop reads CATSDPAGRRSSYNEQFF. The CDR3 DNA reads TGTGCCACCAGTGATCCCGCAGGGCGGAGGAGCTCCTACAATGAGCAGTTCTTC.

This clonotype turned up a few times. The CDR3 coding sequence is TGTGCCAGCAGCCAAGCCGGGACAGGGCTCGAGCAGTACTTC. Its translation: CASSQAGTGLEQYF. This rearrangement joins TRBV4-2 to TRBJ2-7; 9 bases match TRBD1. The ends lost 1 base at V and 6 bases at J; junction bases unmatched: 4. Germline CDR1 reads LGHNA; CDR2 reads YNFKEQ. There are 14 residues in the CDR3.

Only a few counts were recorded for this clonotype. The chain employs TRBV5-1 and TRBJ1-2, with D possibly matching TRBD1 (5 bases). The length of the CDR3 is 13 residues. The V and J ends lost 0 bases and 4 bases respectively, with 7 bases between them. Germline V gives CDR1 SGHRS, CDR2 YFSETQ. CDR3: CASSLDGGYGYTF. Here the CDR3 DNA reads TGCGCCAGCAGCTTGGATGGGGGCTATGGCTACACCTTC. The complete variable domain, with remaining parts taken from reference TRBV5-1 and TRBJ1-2, reads KAGVTQTPRYLIKTRGQQVTLSCSPISGHRSVSWYQQTPGQGLQFLFEYFSETQRNKGNFPGRFSGRQFSNSRSEMNVSTLELGDSALYLCASSLDGGYGYTFGSGTRLTVV.

Only a few counts were recorded for this clonotype. CDR3 sequence: CASTLGALQETQYF. CDR3 DNA: TGCGCCAGCACCTTAGGGGCGCTCCAAGAGACCCAGTACTTC. This sequence joins TRBV5-1 and TRBJ2-5, with D possibly being TRBD1 (5 bases). V lost 6 bases to trimming and J lost 1 base, with 13 bases between them. Germline V CDR1 and CDR2: SGHRS, YFSETQ. This CDR3 is 14 amino acids long.

The V gene is TRBV29-1, the J gene TRBJ2-7; D possibly corresponds to TRBD2 (5 bases). Trimming stripped 6 bases from V and 6 bases from J, with 18 bases between. The V gene's germline CDR1 is SQVTM and CDR2 ANQGSEA. The CDR3 totals 13 residues. CDR3 DNA sequence: TGCAGCGTCGGACTCATGACGGCCGGCGAGCAGTACTTC. This translates into CSVGLMTAGEQYF.

DNA for the CDR3: TGCAGTGCTAGGGAAGGGACAGGGGGCCGTCGCACCGGGGAGCTGTTTTTT. Translating gives CSAREGTGGRRTGELFF. The chain joins TRBV20-1 to TRBJ2-2, with 12 bases that match TRBD1. This CDR3 is built from 17 residues. From germline, CDR1 is DFQATT and CDR2 SNEGSKA (reference sequence). With V trimmed by 3 bases and J by 4 bases, 9 bases remained unmatched.

V and J are TRBV25-1 and TRBJ2-5; 11 positions match TRBD2. The V gene end was trimmed by 7 bases and the J gene end by 2 bases; junction bases not matched to a gene: 12. CDR1 and CDR2 from the germline V gene are MGHDK and SYGVNS. There are 17 residues in the CDR3. CDR3 region: CASKLAGGPDMQETQYF. DNA of the CDR3: TGTGCCAGCAAGCTAGCGGGAGGACCTGATATGCAAGAGACCCAGTACTTC.

A few counts support this clonotype. This chain uses TRBV12-3 or TRBV12-4 with TRBJ2-3; 9 positions agree with TRBD2. Trimming at V came to 3 bases and at J to 0 bases, leaving 10 bases not matched to a gene. The CDR3 length is 18 residues. The CDR3 sequence: CASSFGLAGPYSTDTQYF. In nucleotides, the CDR3 is TGTGCCAGCAGTTTCGGCCTAGCGGGGCCGTACAGCACAGATACGCAGTATTTT.

With regard to this clonotype: A junction boundary mismatches the germline segment, possibly from a read error. The chain uses TRBV5-6 and TRBJ1-1; 8 bases fit TRBD1. CDR1 SGHDT and CDR2 YYEEEE come from the germline V gene. CDR3 length: 14 residues. The CDR3 reads CTSSSGTGNTEAFF. The CDR3 DNA is TGTACCAGCAGCTCCGGGACAGGCAACACTGAAGCTTTCTTT.

This clonotype has a handful of counts. V gene TRBV20-1 combines with J gene TRBJ2-4; D call uncertain. V lost 3 bases to trimming and J lost 8 bases, with 14 bases between them. The CDR3 sequence is 13 residues long. Per the germline V gene, CDR1 is DFQATT and CDR2 is SNEGSKA (reference sequence). The CDR3 loop is CSARGPTVDIQYF. CDR3 coding DNA: TGCAGTGCTAGGGGCCCAACAGTAGACATTCAGTACTTC.

The chain uses TRBV10-3 and TRBJ2-3, with a possible D match to TRBD2 (6 bases). In germline, CDR1 is ENHRY, CDR2 SYGVKD. Trimming shortened V by 2 bases and J by 6 bases, and 12 bases separated the two germline ends. CDR3 length equals 14 residues. The CDR3 here is CAISEVGSPDTQYF. CDR3 bases: TGTGCCATCAGTGAGGTCGGGAGCCCCGATACGCAGTATTTT.

The rearrangement uses TRBV24-1 and TRBJ2-2; 11 positions match TRBD2. The CDR3 has 16 amino acids. V gave up 3 bases and J gave up 7 bases; unmatched junction bases: 6. Germline CDR1 is KGHDR and CDR2 is SFDVKD. The chain's CDR3 is CATSDTSGRSGGELFF. In DNA form, the CDR3 reads TGTGCCACCAGTGATACTAGCGGGAGAAGTGGCGGGGAGCTGTTTTTT.

In this sample, this clonotype turned up a few times. The chain couples TRBV14 to TRBJ2-7; possibly TRBD2 for D (6 bases). The CDR3 has 15 amino acids. Germline V gene data show CDR1 as SGHDN and CDR2 as FVKESK. V dropped 5 bases and J dropped 4 bases, with 18 bases sitting between them. The CDR3 protein is CASSFPGTGPYEQYF. CDR3 coding DNA: TGTGCCAGCAGCTTCCCCGGGACTGGTCCGTACGAGCAGTACTTC.

The chain couples TRBV5-1 to TRBJ2-5; D gene unclear. The CDR3 is 14 residues long. V was shortened by 0 bases and J by 1 base, with 7 bases between the two germline ends. Germline V CDR1 and CDR2: SGHRS, YFSETQ. The CDR3 is CASSLALVQETQYF. Written as DNA, the CDR3 is TGCGCCAGCAGCTTGGCATTAGTCCAAGAGACCCAGTACTTC. The full variable domain, completed using reference TRBV5-1 and TRBJ2-5, is KAGVTQTPRYLIKTRGQQVTLSCSPISGHRSVSWYQQTPGQGLQFLFEYFSETQRNKGNFPGRFSGRQFSNSRSEMNVSTLELGDSALYLCASSLALVQETQYFGPGTRLLVL.

This clonotype was counted a few times. The rearrangement joins TRBV5-1 to TRBJ1-1; D is unresolved. Germline V gene data show CDR1 as SGHRS and CDR2 as YFSETQ. V was trimmed by 6 bases and J by 6 bases, leaving 21 bases between them. CDR3 length: 15 amino acids. The CDR3 DNA reads TGCGCCAGCAACCCGGCCGGGGATTTGGTGGCTGAAGCTTTCTTT. As protein: CASNPAGDLVAEAFF.